These T cell receptor beta chains were read from a single sample in a study of cytomegalovirus exposure and HLA in healthy donors. Here immunoSEQ multiplex PCR was the method, and the copy in TCRdb shows in-frame clones only, minus some. This table holds under 70,000 clones, roughly 77% found once. Sequencing was performed on PBMCs. The receptors were gathered from a female donor in good health and CMV-seronegative. Each CDR3 is given with its conserved first and last residue. Each record gives: CDR3 protein, CDR3 DNA, D gene, clone size, J gene, V gene. The D gene is left open where the match is weak. The size field is filled for only some rows; it gives once, few, many or a size class.

CAVGGGGYEQYF | TGTGCGGTGGGGGGAGGTGGTTACGAGCAGTACTTC | - | - | TRBJ2-7 | TRBV2
CASSSGLAEWGTQYF | TGTGCCAGCAGCTCAGGACTAGCGGAATGGGGTACCCAGTACTTC | TRBD2 | - | TRBJ2-5 | TRBV9
CASSWTSGVGHEQFF | TGTGCCAGCAGTTGGACTAGCGGAGTCGGGCATGAGCAGTTCTTC | TRBD2 | - | TRBJ2-1 | TRBV27
CASRKEVGTFSYNEQFF | TGTGCCAGCAGGAAAGAGGTAGGGACTTTCTCCTACAATGAGCAGTTCTTC | - | once | TRBJ2-1 | TRBV7-2
CASSSKRGGEQYF | TGTGCCAGCAGCTCTAAACGGGGAGGTGAGCAGTACTTC | - | - | TRBJ2-7 | TRBV7-3
CASWGGLSGSRETQYF | TGTGCCAGCTGGGGGGGACTAAGCGGGAGTCGGGAGACCCAGTACTTC | TRBD2 | - | TRBJ2-5 | TRBV2
CASSLLTGNTIYF | TGTGCCAGCAGCTTGTTGACAGGAAACACCATATATTTT | - | few | TRBJ1-3 | TRBV5-8
CASSLGAGNTEAFF | TGTGCCAGCAGCTTGGGGGCGGGAAACACTGAAGCTTTCTTT | - | - | TRBJ1-1 | TRBV5-8
CASSISGARETQYF | TGTGCCAGTAGTATTTCAGGGGCCCGAGAGACCCAGTACTTC | - | - | TRBJ2-5 | TRBV19
CASSMGLGGEQYF | TGTGCCAGTAGTATGGGACTGGGTGGCGAGCAGTACTTC | - | - | TRBJ2-7 | TRBV19
CASSISASDYEQYF | TGTGCCAGCAGTATTAGCGCGAGCGACTACGAGCAGTACTTC | - | - | TRBJ2-7 | TRBV28
CASSLGGQGYTEAFF | TGTGCCAGCAGCTTAGGCGGACAGGGGTACACTGAAGCTTTCTTT | TRBD1 | - | TRBJ1-1 | TRBV7-6
CSVQVGLAGYEQYF | TGCAGCGTCCAAGTTGGACTAGCGGGATACGAGCAGTACTTC | TRBD2 | - | TRBJ2-7 | TRBV29-1
CASSYRDYEQYF | TGTGCCAGCAGCTACAGGGACTACGAGCAGTACTTC | - | once | TRBJ2-7 | TRBV13
CASSQGLNTEAFF | TGCGCCAGCAGCCAGGGTTTGAACACTGAAGCTTTCTTT | - | - | TRBJ1-1 | TRBV5-1
CASSLGSKRIGTYEQYF | TGTGCCAGCAGCTTAGGGAGCAAAAGGATCGGCACCTACGAGCAGTACTTC | - | - | TRBJ2-7 | TRBV7-6
CASSVGQRTEAFF | TGTGCCAGCAGTGTTGGACAGCGCACTGAAGCTTTCTTT | - | - | TRBJ1-1 | TRBV6-1
CASSLGSATGWFSYEQYF | TGTGCCAGCAGCTTAGGATCGGCTACAGGGTGGTTTTCCTACGAGCAGTACTTC | - | - | TRBJ2-7 | TRBV7-2
CASIGDTVYGYTF | TGTGCCAGTATAGGCGACACGGTCTATGGCTACACCTTC | - | - | TRBJ1-2 | TRBV19
CASSSLTGSEAF | TGTGCCAGCAGCTCACTCACAGGGAGCGAAGCCTTC | - | - | TRBJ1-2 | TRBV5-6
CSAPDNEQFF | TGCAGTGCCCCCGACAATGAGCAGTTCTTC | - | - | TRBJ2-1 | TRBV20-1
CAWSRGQGSFSGANVLTF | TGTGCCTGGAGTCGTGGGCAGGGAAGTTTCTCTGGGGCCAACGTCCTGACTTTC | - | - | TRBJ2-6 | TRBV30
CASSAGSPRITEAFF | TGTGCCAGCAGCGCGGGGTCCCCAAGAATCACTGAAGCTTTCTTT | - | - | TRBJ1-1 | TRBV2
CASSFQTGTDTQYF | TGTGCCAGCAGCTTTCAGACCGGGACAGATACGCAGTATTTT | - | - | TRBJ2-3 | TRBV9
CASSLGTSGGNQETQYF | TGTGCCAGCAGCCTTGGGACTAGCGGGGGGAACCAAGAGACCCAGTACTTC | TRBD2 | - | TRBJ2-5 | TRBV7-9
CSVGSGHMNYGYTF | TGCAGCGTTGGATCAGGGCATATGAACTATGGCTACACCTTC | - | - | TRBJ1-2 | TRBV29-1
CASSFDRLASNEKLFF | TGCGCCAGCAGCTTCGACAGACTGGCTTCTAATGAAAAACTGTTTTTT | - | - | TRBJ1-4 | TRBV5-1
CASSLGREGGYTF | TGTGCCAGCAGCTTAGGACGGGAGGGTGGCTACACCTTC | - | - | TRBJ1-2 | TRBV7-8
CSANEQGQAFF | TGCAGTGCCAATGAACAGGGACAAGCTTTCTTT | - | - | TRBJ1-1 | TRBV20-1
CASSLLGGFQPQHF | TGTGCCAGCAGTTTATTGGGGGGTTTTCAGCCCCAGCATTTT | - | - | TRBJ1-5 | TRBV28
CAFITKTVLQMNTEAFF | TGTGCCTTCATAACGAAGACAGTACTACAGATGAACACTGAAGCTTTCTTT | - | once | TRBJ1-1 | TRBV30
CASSPLPWGDHEQYF | TGTGCCAGCAGTCCCTTACCCTGGGGGGACCACGAGCAGTACTTC | - | - | TRBJ2-7 | TRBV6-5
CASGTSGASTDTQYF | TGTGCCAGCGGGACTAGCGGTGCTAGCACAGATACGCAGTATTTT | TRBD2 | few | TRBJ2-3 | TRBV28
CASSIGTGTGSDEQFF | TGTGCCAGTAGTATAGGAACCGGGACAGGGTCCGATGAGCAGTTCTTC | TRBD1 | - | TRBJ2-1 | TRBV19
CASSSGGYGYTF | TGTGCCAGCAGTTCTGGAGGCTATGGCTACACCTTC | - | few | TRBJ1-2 | TRBV28
CASSLDRDPVWSGELFF | TGTGCCAGCAGCTTGGACAGGGATCCTGTATGGTCCGGGGAGCTGTTTTTT | - | - | TRBJ2-2 | TRBV5-6
CASMGVGGSYGYTF | TGTGCCAGCATGGGGGTTGGGGGGAGCTATGGCTACACCTTC | - | - | TRBJ1-2 | TRBV7-9
CATKMGGVGYGYTF | TGTGCCACTAAAATGGGGGGGGTAGGGTATGGCTACACCTTC | - | - | TRBJ1-2 | TRBV6-6
CASRRGEGYLSDTQYF | TGTGCCAGCCGGCGGGGAGAGGGGTATTTGTCGGATACGCAGTATTTT | - | - | TRBJ2-3 | TRBV9
CASSPLYGEGGARETQYF | TGTGCCAGCAGCCCCCTTTATGGTGAAGGGGGGGCCAGAGAGACCCAGTACTTC | - | - | TRBJ2-5 | TRBV14
CASSAPERMNTEAFF | TGTGCCAGCAGTGCCCCTGAGCGAATGAACACTGAAGCTTTCTTT | - | - | TRBJ1-1 | TRBV6-1
CASSLGNAPFQETQYF | TGTGCCAGCAGCTTAGGTAATGCGCCTTTCCAAGAGACCCAGTACTTC | - | - | TRBJ2-5 | TRBV7-9
CASTFDRASSPLHF | TGTGCCAGCACCTTCGACAGGGCGAGTTCACCCCTCCACTTT | TRBD1 | - | TRBJ1-6 | TRBV28
CASSRLTSGTYNEQFF | TGTGCCAGCAGCCGATTGACTAGCGGGACCTACAATGAGCAGTTCTTC | TRBD2 | - | TRBJ2-1 | TRBV14
CAIPEPETGAPGQGGNEQFF | TGTGCCATCCCTGAGCCGGAGACTGGCGCCCCGGGACAGGGTGGCAATGAGCAGTTCTTC | TRBD1 | - | TRBJ2-1 | TRBV10-3
CAIKEDGRGETQYF | TGTGCCATCAAGGAGGACGGGAGGGGAGAAACCCAGTACTTC | TRBD2 | - | TRBJ2-5 | TRBV10-3
CASSGERGGYYEQYF | TGTGCCAGCAGTGGGGAGCGGGGGGGCTACTACGAGCAGTACTTC | TRBD2 | few | TRBJ2-7 | TRBV6-1
CATSPGLTNTEAFF | TGTGCCACCAGTCCGGGACTGACTAACACTGAAGCTTTCTTT | - | - | TRBJ1-1 | TRBV15
CASSMGREGGYTF | TGTGCCAGTAGTATGGGCCGGGAAGGAGGCTACACCTTC | - | - | TRBJ1-2 | TRBV19
CASSLAIGTGGEKLFF | TGTGCCAGCAGCTTAGCGATTGGGACAGGGGGTGAAAAACTGTTTTTT | TRBD1 | once | TRBJ1-4 | TRBV7-9
CASRQAGGPTDTQYF | TGTGCCAGCAGGCAAGCGGGGGGGCCCACAGATACGCAGTATTTT | TRBD2 | - | TRBJ2-3 | TRBV6-4
CASSPRGSETDTQYF | TGTGCCAGCAGCCCCCGGGGGTCGGAAACAGATACGCAGTATTTT | - | - | TRBJ2-3 | TRBV6-1
CASSPGTGDTQYF | TGTGCCAGCAGCCCCGGGACAGGAGATACGCAGTATTTT | TRBD1 | - | TRBJ2-3 | TRBV7-9
CASSEDLVGYEQYF | TGTGCCAGCAGTGAAGATCTAGTAGGCTACGAGCAGTACTTC | - | - | TRBJ2-7 | TRBV2